This TCR beta chain came from a study of CD4+ T cells in melanoma. Concerning this clone: Its antigen is still unknown.

V dropped 6 bases and J dropped 0; count of bases not matched to a gene: 9. Per the germline V gene, CDR1 is LNHDA and CDR2 is SQIVND (reference sequence). The CDR3 is made up of 17 amino acids. Assay: immunoSEQ multiplex PCR; the TCRdb copy retains only in-frame clones and omits some. The sample has over 15,000 clones, around 76% seen once. Study-level points and caveats: CD8+ T cell, macrophage and B cell function reportedly correlated with neoantigen-specific CD4+ T cells. Diverse differentiation states were reported for melanoma neoantigen-specific CD4+ T cells.

The sequencing sample was made of cells from a culture (not recorded whether cultured in vitro). This rearrangement joins TRBV19 to TRBJ2-1; 9 nucleotides agree with TRBD2. This clonotype was obtained from a human donor with melanoma. The CDR3 coding sequence is TGTGCCAGTAGAGGGTACGGCGGGGGGGGCTCCTACAATGAGCAGTTCTTC. Translation: CASRGYGGGGSYNEQFF.